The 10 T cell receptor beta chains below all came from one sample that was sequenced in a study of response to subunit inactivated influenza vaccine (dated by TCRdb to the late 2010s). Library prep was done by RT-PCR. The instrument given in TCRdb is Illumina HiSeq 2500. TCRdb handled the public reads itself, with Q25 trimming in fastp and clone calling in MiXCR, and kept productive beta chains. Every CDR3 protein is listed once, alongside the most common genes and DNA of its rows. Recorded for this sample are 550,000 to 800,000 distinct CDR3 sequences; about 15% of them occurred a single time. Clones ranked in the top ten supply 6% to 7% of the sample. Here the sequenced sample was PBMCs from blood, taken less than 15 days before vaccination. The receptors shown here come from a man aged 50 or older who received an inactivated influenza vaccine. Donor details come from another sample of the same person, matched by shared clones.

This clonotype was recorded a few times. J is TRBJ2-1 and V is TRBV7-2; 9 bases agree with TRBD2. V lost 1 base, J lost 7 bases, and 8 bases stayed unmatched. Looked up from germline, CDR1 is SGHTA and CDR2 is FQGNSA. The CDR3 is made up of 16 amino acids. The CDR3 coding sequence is TGTGCCAGCAGCTTAGTGGCGGGGGGGGGGCTTAATGAGCAGTTCTTC. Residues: CASSLVAGGGLNEQFF.

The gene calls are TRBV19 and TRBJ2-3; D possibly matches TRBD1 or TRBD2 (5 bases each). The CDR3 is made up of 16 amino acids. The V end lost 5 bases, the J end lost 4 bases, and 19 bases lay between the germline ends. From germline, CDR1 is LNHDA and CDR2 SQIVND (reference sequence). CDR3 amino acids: CASSRKRGDWADTQYF. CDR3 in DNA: TGTGCCAGTAGTCGAAAAAGAGGGGATTGGGCAGATACGCAGTATTTT. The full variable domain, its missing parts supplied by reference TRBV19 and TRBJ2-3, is DGGITQSPKYLFRKEGQNVTLSCEQNLNHDAMYWYRQDPGQGLRLIYYSQIVNDFQKGDIAEGYSVSREKKESFPLTVTSAQKNPTAFYLCASSRKRGDWADTQYFGPGTRLTVL.

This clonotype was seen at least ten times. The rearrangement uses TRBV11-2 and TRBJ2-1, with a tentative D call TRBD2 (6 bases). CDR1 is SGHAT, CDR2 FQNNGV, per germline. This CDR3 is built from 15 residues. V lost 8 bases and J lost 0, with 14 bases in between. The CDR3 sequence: CASRRSGSSYNEQFF. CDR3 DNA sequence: TGTGCCAGCCGCCGCTCCGGGAGCTCCTACAATGAGCAGTTCTTC.

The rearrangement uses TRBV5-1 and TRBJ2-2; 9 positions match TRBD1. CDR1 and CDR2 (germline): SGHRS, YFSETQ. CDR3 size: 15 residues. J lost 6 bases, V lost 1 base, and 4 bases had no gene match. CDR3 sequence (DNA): TGCGCCAGCAGCTTGCGGACAGGGGCGGCCGGGGAGCTGTTTTTT. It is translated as CASSLRTGAAGELFF.

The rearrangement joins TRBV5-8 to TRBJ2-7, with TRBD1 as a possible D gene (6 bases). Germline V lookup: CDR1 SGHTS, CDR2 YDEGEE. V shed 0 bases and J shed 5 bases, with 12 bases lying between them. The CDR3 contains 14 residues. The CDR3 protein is CASSLAGRGDEQYF. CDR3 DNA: TGTGCCAGCAGCTTGGCAGGCAGGGGAGACGAGCAGTACTTC.

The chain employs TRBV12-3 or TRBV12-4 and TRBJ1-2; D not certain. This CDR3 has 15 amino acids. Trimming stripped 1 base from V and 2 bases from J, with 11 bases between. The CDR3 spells CASSLGGLGNYGYTF. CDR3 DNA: TGTGCCAGCAGTTTAGGGGGATTGGGGAACTATGGCTACACCTTC.

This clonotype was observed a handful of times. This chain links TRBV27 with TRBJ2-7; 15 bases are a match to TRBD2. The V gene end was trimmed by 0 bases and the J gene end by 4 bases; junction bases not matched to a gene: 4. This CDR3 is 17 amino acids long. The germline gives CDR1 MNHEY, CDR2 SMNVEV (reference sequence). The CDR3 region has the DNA TGTGCCAGCAGTTTATCAGCGGGACTAGCGGGAGGATACGAGCAGTACTTC. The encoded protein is CASSLSAGLAGGYEQYF.

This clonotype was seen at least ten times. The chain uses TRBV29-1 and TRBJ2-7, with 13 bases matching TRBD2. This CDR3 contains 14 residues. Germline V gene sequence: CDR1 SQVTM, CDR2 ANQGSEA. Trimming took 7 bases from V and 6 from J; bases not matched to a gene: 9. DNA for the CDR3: TGCAGCGGTCTAACTAGCGGGAGGGCCTCCGAGCAGTACTTC. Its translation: CSGLTSGRASEQYF.

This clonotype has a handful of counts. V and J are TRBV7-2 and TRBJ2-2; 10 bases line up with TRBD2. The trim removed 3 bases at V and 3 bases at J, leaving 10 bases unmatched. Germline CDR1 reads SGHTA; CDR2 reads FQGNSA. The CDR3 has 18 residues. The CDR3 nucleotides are TGTGCCAGCAGCTTTGGGCTAGCGGGGGTTATTGACACCGGGGAGCTGTTTTTT. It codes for CASSFGLAGVIDTGELFF.

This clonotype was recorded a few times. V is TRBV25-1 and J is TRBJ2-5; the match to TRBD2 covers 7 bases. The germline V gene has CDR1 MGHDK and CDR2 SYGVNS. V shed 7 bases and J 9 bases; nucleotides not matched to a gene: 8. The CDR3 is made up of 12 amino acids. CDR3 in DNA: TGTGCCAGCACGGGGGGTAGGGAGGCCCAGTACTTC. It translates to CASTGGREAQYF.